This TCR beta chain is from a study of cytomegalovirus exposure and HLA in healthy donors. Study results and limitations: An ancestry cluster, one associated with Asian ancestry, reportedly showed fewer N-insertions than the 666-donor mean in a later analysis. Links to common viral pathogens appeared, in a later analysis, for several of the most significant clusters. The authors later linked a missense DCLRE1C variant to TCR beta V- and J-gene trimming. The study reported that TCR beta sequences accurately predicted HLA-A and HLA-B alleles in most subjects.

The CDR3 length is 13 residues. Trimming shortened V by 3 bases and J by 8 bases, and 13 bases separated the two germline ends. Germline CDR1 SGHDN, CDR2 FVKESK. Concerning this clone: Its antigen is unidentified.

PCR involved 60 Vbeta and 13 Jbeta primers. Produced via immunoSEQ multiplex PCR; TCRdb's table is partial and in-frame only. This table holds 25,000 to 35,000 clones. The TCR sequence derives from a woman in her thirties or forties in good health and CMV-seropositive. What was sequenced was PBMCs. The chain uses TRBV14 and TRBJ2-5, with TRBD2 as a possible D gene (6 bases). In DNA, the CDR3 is TGTGCCAGCAGCCAGGACTACAGATTAACCCAGTACTTC. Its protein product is CASSQDYRLTQYF.